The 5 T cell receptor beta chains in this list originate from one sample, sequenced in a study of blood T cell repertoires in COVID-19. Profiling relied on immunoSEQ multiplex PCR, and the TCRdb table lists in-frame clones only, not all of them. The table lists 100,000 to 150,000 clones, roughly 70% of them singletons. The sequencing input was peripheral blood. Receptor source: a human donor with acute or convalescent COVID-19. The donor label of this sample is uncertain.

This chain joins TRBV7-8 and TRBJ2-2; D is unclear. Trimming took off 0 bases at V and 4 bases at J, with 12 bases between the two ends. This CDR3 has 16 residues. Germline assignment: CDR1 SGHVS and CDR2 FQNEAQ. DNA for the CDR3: TGTGCCAGCAGCTTAGCGCGTCAGGTCAGCACCGGGGAGCTGTTTTTT. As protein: CASSLARQVSTGELFF.

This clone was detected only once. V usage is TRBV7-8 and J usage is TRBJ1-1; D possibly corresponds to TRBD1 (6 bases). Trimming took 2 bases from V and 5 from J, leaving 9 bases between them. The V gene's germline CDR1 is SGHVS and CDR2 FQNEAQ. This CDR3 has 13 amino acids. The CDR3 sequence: CASSLQGRTEAFF. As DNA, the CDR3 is TGTGCCAGCAGCTTACAGGGGAGAACTGAAGCTTTCTTT.

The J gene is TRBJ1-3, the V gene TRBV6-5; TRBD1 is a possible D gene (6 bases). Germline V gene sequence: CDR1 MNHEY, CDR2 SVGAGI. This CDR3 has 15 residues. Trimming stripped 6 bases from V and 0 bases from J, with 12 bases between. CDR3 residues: CASRGRGRSGNTIYF. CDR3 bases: TGTGCCAGCAGGGGCAGGGGCCGCTCTGGAAACACCATATATTTT.

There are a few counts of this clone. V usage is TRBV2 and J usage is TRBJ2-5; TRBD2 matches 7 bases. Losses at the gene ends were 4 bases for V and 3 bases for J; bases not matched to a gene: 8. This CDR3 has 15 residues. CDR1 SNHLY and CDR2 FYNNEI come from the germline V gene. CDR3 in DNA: TGTGCCAGCAGTGGGGGACGTGGACTAGAAGAGACCCAGTACTTC. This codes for CASSGGRGLEETQYF.

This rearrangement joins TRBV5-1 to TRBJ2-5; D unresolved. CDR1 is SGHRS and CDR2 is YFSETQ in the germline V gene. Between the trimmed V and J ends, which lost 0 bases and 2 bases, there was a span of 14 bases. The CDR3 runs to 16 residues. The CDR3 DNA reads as TGCGCCAGCAGCTTGGGAGTAGCTTGGGTTCAAGAGACCCAGTACTTC. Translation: CASSLGVAWVQETQYF.